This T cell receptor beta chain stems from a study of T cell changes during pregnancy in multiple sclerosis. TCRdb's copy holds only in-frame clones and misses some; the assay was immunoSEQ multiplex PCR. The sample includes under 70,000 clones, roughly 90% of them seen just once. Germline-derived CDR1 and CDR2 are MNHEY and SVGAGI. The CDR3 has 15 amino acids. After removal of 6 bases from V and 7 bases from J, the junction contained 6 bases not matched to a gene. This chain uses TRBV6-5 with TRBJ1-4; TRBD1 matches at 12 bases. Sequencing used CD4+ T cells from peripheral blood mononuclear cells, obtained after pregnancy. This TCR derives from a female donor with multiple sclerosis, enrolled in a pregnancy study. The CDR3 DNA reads TGTGCCAGCAGCCGGGACAGGGGGCCGAGTGAAAAACTGTTTTTT. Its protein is CASSRDRGPSEKLFF.